Listed below are T cell receptor beta chains from one sample, sequenced in a study of molecular identifiers for immune sequencing clone quantification. TCRdb independently ran MiXCR on the PCR reads; one entry per CDR3 protein. The table records over 600,000 distinct CDR3 sequences, around 20% of them present only once. Sequenced input: naive CD8+ T cells from blood, with Jurkat cell RNA spiked in. Receptor source: a human donor in good health. Some libraries in this study had Jurkat cell RNA spiked in. Both conserved end residues are part of each CDR3. Size tells how often a clone was seen (once, few, many) or the class of an expanded clone, and some rows leave it out.

abundance	v_gene	j_gene	CDR3aa
many	TRBV7-9	TRBJ2-5	CASSPDRDQETQYF
NA	TRBV7-6	TRBJ2-1	CASSLFGQGGAYSEQFF
NA	TRBV7-9	TRBJ2-5	CASSLAGQGEETQYF
NA	TRBV3-1	TRBJ1-2	CASSQEGETDYGYTF
many	TRBV7-9	TRBJ2-7	CASSPTPTINYEQYF
few	TRBV11-2	TRBJ1-1	CASSFPVGENTEAFF
NA	TRBV19	TRBJ2-1	CASSINSVSYNEQFF
NA	TRBV20-1	TRBJ1-2	CSARIGTGGPPNYGYTF
few	TRBV29-1	TRBJ2-5	CSVGGTSTGGGETQYF
many	TRBV30	TRBJ1-1	CAWTGGGRGWTEAFF
NA	TRBV27	TRBJ2-7	CASSFAPGAVQVYEQYF
many	TRBV12-3/TRBV12-4	TRBJ2-3	CATRDGTDTQYF
many	TRBV4-3	TRBJ2-3	CASSQWTASSTDTQYF
many	TRBV4-1	TRBJ1-1	CASSTGLGEAFF
few	TRBV30	TRBJ1-3	CACPANRSPGNTIYF
many	TRBV7-2	TRBJ1-1	CASSLMLGQGITEAFF
NA	TRBV5-4	TRBJ2-7	CASSSHVGTYEQYF
many	TRBV27	TRBJ2-5	CASSLIAGSSQETQYF
few	TRBV6-1	TRBJ1-2	CASSDWSQGENGYTF
NA	TRBV7-9	TRBJ2-7	CASSKTGISYEQYF
NA	TRBV6-2/TRBV6-3	TRBJ1-2	CASSYGTDTNYGYTF
many	TRBV6-2/TRBV6-3	TRBJ2-3	CASSFFTGGTDTQYF
many	TRBV23-1	TRBJ1-4	CASRCVRGINLANEKLFF
many	TRBV6-2/TRBV6-3	TRBJ1-5	CASSYRMHVISNQPQHF
many	TRBV27	TRBJ2-7	CASSLAAGNYEQYF
many	TRBV20-1	TRBJ2-2	CSAITGTGELFF
many	TRBV4-1	TRBJ2-3	CASSQGLRVPNTDTQYF
many	TRBV24-1	TRBJ2-5	CATHRGGAKTQYF
NA	TRBV12-3/TRBV12-4	TRBJ2-7	CASSPPPDRQGSGEQYF